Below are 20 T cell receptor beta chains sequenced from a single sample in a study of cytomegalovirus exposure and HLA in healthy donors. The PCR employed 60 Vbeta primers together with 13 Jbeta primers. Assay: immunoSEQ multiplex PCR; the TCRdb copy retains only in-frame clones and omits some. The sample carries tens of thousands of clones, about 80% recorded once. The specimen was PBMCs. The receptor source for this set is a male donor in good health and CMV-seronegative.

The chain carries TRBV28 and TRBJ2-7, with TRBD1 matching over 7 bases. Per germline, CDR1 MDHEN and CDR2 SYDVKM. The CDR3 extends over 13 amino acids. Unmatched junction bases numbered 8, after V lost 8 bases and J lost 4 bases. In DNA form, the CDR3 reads TGTGCCAGCGAGCAGGGACAGTATTACGAGCAGTACTTC. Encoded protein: CASEQGQYYEQYF.

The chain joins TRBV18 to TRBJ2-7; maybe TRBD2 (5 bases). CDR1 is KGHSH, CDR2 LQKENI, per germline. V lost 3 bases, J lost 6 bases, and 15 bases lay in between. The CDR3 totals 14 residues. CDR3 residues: CASSPGLKSGEQYF. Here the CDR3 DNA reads TGTGCCAGCTCACCGGGTTTAAAGAGCGGCGAGCAGTACTTC.

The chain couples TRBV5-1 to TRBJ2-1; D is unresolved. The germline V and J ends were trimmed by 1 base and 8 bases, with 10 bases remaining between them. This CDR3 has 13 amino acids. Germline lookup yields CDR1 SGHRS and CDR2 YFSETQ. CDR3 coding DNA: TGCGCCAGCAGCTTGCCCGGCGAGGATGAGCAGTTCTTC. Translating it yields CASSLPGEDEQFF.

As DNA, the CDR3 is TGTGCCAGCAGGGCTACAGCGGACCTGGGTCAGCCCCAGCATTTT. It encodes CASRATADLGQPQHF. The chain recombines TRBV28 with TRBJ1-5; D is unclear. Germline V lookup: CDR1 MDHEN, CDR2 SYDVKM. The CDR3 loop spans 15 amino acids. Between the trimmed V and J ends, which lost 6 bases and 6 bases, there was a span of 18 bases.

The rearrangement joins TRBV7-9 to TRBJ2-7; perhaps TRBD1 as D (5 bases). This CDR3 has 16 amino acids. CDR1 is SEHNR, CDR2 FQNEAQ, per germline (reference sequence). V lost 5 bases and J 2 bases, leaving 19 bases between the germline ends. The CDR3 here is CASSPRGVGFAYEQYF. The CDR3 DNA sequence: TGTGCCAGCAGCCCAAGGGGTGTTGGCTTCGCCTACGAGCAGTACTTC.

CDR3 sequence: CASSSGTGDFWKLFF. The CDR3 DNA follows: TGTGCCAGCAGTTCCGGGACAGGGGATTTTTGGAAACTGTTTTTT. The chain links TRBV14 to TRBJ1-4; TRBD1 agrees at 10 bases. CDR1 is SGHDN, CDR2 FVKESK, per germline. The trim removed 6 bases at V and 11 bases at J, leaving 12 bases unmatched. This CDR3 comprises 15 residues.

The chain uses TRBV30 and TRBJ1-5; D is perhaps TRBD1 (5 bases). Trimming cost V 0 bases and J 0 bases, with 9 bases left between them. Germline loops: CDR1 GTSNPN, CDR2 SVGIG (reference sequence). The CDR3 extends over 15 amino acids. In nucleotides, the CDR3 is TGTGCCTGGAGTGTAGGGGTAGCTAGCAATCAGCCCCAGCATTTT. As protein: CAWSVGVASNQPQHF.

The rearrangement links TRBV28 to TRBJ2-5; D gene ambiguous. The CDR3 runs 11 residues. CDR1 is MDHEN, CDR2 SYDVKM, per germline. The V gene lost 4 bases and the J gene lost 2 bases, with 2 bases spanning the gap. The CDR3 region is CASSSQETQYF. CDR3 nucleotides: TGTGCCAGCAGTTCTCAAGAGACCCAGTACTTC.

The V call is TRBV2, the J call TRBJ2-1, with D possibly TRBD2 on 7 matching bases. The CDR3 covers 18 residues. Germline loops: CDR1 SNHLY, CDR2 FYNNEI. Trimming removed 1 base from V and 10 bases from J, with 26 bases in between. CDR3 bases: TGTGCCAGCAGTGAAGATCTAATGGGGCGGGGGCCCAAGGGGGAGCAGTTCTTC. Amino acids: CASSEDLMGRGPKGEQFF.

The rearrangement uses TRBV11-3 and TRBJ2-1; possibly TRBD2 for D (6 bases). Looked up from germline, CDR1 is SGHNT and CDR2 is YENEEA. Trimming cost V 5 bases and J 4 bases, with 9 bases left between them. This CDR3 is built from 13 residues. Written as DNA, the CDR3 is TGTGCCAGCAGCCCGGGGACTTACAATGAGCAGTTCTTC. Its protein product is CASSPGTYNEQFF. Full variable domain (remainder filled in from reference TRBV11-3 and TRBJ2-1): EAGVVQSPRYKIIEKKQPVAFWCNPISGHNTLYWYLQNLGQGPELLIRYENEEAVDDSQLPKDRFSAERLKGVDSTLKIQPAELGDSAVYLCASSPGTYNEQFFGPGTRLTVL.

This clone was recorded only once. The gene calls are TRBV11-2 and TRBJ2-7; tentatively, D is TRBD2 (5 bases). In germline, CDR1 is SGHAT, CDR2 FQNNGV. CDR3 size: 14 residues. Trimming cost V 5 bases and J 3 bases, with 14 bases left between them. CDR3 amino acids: CASSLALEFYEQYF. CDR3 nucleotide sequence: TGTGCCAGCAGCCTTGCACTAGAATTCTACGAGCAGTACTTC.

The CDR3 sequence: CASSLDVKNYGYTF. In DNA form, the CDR3 reads TGTGCCAGCAGCTTAGATGTTAAAAACTATGGCTACACCTTC. This rearrangement joins TRBV7-2 to TRBJ1-2; D is unresolved. The length of the CDR3 is 14 residues. From germline, CDR1 is SGHTA and CDR2 FQGNSA. Trimming removed 1 base from V and 2 bases from J, with 8 bases in between.

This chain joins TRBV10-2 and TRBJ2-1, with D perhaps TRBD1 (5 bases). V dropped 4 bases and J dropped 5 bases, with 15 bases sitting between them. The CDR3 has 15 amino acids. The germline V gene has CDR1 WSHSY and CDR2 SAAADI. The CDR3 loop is CASSVQGLRNNEQFF. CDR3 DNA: TGCGCCAGCAGTGTTCAGGGATTACGGAACAATGAGCAGTTCTTC.

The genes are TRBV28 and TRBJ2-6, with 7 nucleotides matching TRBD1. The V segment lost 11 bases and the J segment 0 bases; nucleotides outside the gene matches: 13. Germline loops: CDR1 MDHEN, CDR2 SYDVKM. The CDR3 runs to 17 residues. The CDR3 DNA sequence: TGTGCCGGAAGCGGTGGGGGACAGCTCTCTGGGGCCAACGTCCTGACTTTC. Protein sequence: CAGSGGGQLSGANVLTF.

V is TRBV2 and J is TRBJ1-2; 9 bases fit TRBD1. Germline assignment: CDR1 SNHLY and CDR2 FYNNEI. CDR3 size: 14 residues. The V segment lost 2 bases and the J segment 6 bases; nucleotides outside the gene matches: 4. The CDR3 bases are TGTGCCAGCAGTGAAACGGGACAGGGAGATGGCTACACCTTC. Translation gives CASSETGQGDGYTF.

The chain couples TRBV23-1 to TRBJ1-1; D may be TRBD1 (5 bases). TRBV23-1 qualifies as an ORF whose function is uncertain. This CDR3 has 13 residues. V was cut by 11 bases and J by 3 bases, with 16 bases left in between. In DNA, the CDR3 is TGCGCCCCCCGGGGGGGGGATTACACTGAAGCTTTCTTT. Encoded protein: CAPRGGDYTEAFF.

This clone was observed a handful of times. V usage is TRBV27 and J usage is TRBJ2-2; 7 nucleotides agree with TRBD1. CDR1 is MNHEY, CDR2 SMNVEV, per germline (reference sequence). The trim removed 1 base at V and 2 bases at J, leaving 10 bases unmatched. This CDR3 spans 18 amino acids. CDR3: CASSLLTGRFLNTGELFF. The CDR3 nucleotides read TGTGCCAGCAGTTTATTGACAGGGAGATTTCTAAACACCGGGGAGCTGTTTTTT.

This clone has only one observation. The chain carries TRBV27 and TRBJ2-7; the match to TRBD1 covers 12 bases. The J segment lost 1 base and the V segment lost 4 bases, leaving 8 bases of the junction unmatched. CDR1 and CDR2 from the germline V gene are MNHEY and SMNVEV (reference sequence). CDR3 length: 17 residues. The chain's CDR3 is CASSSWDRGHRSYEQYF. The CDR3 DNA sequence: TGTGCCAGCAGTTCTTGGGACAGGGGGCATCGGTCCTACGAGCAGTACTTC.

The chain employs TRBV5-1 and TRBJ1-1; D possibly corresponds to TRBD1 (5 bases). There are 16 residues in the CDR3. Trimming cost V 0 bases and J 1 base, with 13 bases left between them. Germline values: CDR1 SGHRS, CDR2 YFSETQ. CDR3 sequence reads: CASSLVQAGPNTEAFF. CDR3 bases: TGCGCCAGCAGCTTGGTACAGGCGGGGCCGAACACTGAAGCTTTCTTT.

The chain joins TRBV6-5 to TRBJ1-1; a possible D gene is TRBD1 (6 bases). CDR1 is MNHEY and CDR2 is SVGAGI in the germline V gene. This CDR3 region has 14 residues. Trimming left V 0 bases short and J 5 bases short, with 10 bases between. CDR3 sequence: CASSYSRGSTEAFF. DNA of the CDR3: TGTGCCAGCAGTTACTCGAGGGGGAGTACTGAAGCTTTCTTT.